A selection of T cell receptor beta chains follows, all from one sample in a study of patients and donors after allogeneic stem cell transplantation. Using its own MiXCR run on the RT-PCR reads, TCRdb lists one record per CDR3 protein. The sample records about a million distinct CDR3 sequences, under 20% being singletons. Sequencing was performed on blood, either unsorted or a sorted T cell fraction (not recorded which). Receptors were obtained from a human donor who was either an allogeneic HSCT recipient or a stem cell or donor lymphocyte infusion donor (not recorded which). It is not recorded whose cells these are; they may come from a transplant donor. Both conserved end residues are part of each CDR3. A D gene is named only where the DNA matches it firmly. Expanded clones get a size class; other rows say once, few or many, or leave the size out.

clone size: .
J gene: TRBJ2-2
D gene: .
V gene: TRBV24-1
CDR3 DNA: TGTGCCACCAGTGATATAAGGAGGAACAGTAACACCGGGGAGCTGTTTTTT
CDR3 protein: CATSDIRRNSNTGELFF

clone size: .
J gene: TRBJ1-1
D gene: .
V gene: TRBV20-1
CDR3 DNA: TGCAGTGCTAGAGTGGATGGCACTGAAGCTTTCTTT
CDR3 protein: CSARVDGTEAFF

clone size: .
J gene: TRBJ1-1
D gene: TRBD1
V gene: TRBV6-1
CDR3 DNA: TGTGCCAGCACCACCGGGACAGGGAATCCTGAAGCTTTCTTT
CDR3 protein: CASTTGTGNPEAFF

clone size: few
J gene: TRBJ2-1
D gene: TRBD2
V gene: TRBV2
CDR3 DNA: TGTGCCAGCACGGACGGACGACTAGCGGGTCGGTCGTACAATGAGCAGTTCTTC
CDR3 protein: CASTDGRLAGRSYNEQFF

clone size: .
J gene: TRBJ1-6
D gene: .
V gene: TRBV12-3/TRBV12-4
CDR3 DNA: TGTGCCAGCAGTTTTCGTTTGGATTCACCCCTCCACTTT
CDR3 protein: CASSFRLDSPLHF

clone size: few
J gene: TRBJ2-7
D gene: .
V gene: TRBV4-1
CDR3 DNA: TGCGCCAGCAGGAGGGTGGGGGTTCCCTCCTACGAGCAGTACTTC
CDR3 protein: CASRRVGVPSYEQYF

clone size: .
J gene: TRBJ1-3
D gene: .
V gene: TRBV30
CDR3 DNA: TGTGCCTGGGCCCGGGACCGCTCTGGAAACACCATATATTTT
CDR3 protein: CAWARDRSGNTIYF

clone size: many
J gene: TRBJ1-1
D gene: .
V gene: TRBV5-1
CDR3 DNA: TGCGCCAGCAGCCCGAGGGGGACCGAAATTGAAGCTTTCTTT
CDR3 protein: CASSPRGTEIEAFF

clone size: .
J gene: TRBJ2-7
D gene: TRBD2
V gene: TRBV5-5
CDR3 DNA: TGTGCCAGCAGCTTCGTAGGACTAGGACAAACTGGGGAGCAGTACTTC
CDR3 protein: CASSFVGLGQTGEQYF

clone size: few
J gene: TRBJ2-7
D gene: .
V gene: TRBV6-2/TRBV6-3
CDR3 DNA: TGTGCCAGCAGTTTTTCCCGACAAGTTTACGAGCAGTACTTC
CDR3 protein: CASSFSRQVYEQYF

clone size: .
J gene: TRBJ2-7
D gene: .
V gene: TRBV5-1
CDR3 DNA: TGCGCCAGCAGGATTTCAACTGGGGCCTACGAGCAGTACTTC
CDR3 protein: CASRISTGAYEQYF

clone size: few
J gene: TRBJ2-3
D gene: .
V gene: TRBV5-1
CDR3 DNA: TGCGCCAGCAGCACAGCTGCCACAGATACGCAGTATTTT
CDR3 protein: CASSTAATDTQYF

clone size: few
J gene: TRBJ2-1
D gene: TRBD2
V gene: TRBV20-1
CDR3 DNA: TGCAGTGCTAGCCCGGGACTATACAATGAGCAGTTCTTC
CDR3 protein: CSASPGLYNEQFF

clone size: few
J gene: TRBJ2-1
D gene: TRBD2
V gene: TRBV6-1
CDR3 DNA: TGTGCCAGCAGTGAACGACTAGCGGGATGGAATGAGCAGTTCTTC
CDR3 protein: CASSERLAGWNEQFF

clone size: few
J gene: TRBJ1-1
D gene: .
V gene: TRBV6-5
CDR3 DNA: TGTGCCAGCAGTTACTCGATTGGGGCGAACACTGAAGCTTTCTTT
CDR3 protein: CASSYSIGANTEAFF

clone size: .
J gene: TRBJ2-1
D gene: .
V gene: TRBV12-3/TRBV12-4
CDR3 DNA: TGTGCCAGCAGTTTAGTCCTCAGCTCCTACAATGAGCAGTTCTTC
CDR3 protein: CASSLVLSSYNEQFF

clone size: .
J gene: TRBJ2-5
D gene: .
V gene: TRBV10-3
CDR3 DNA: TGTGCCATCAGTGACTCGACAGCGTACCAAGAGACCCAGTACTTC
CDR3 protein: CAISDSTAYQETQYF

clone size: many
J gene: TRBJ1-4
D gene: .
V gene: TRBV12-3/TRBV12-4
CDR3 DNA: TGTGCCAGCAGCCTAAAATATAGTGAAAAACTGTTTTTT
CDR3 protein: CASSLKYSEKLFF

clone size: .
J gene: TRBJ2-1
D gene: TRBD2
V gene: TRBV5-4
CDR3 DNA: TGTGCCAGCAGCCTACTACGGGTAGCGGGGGGGTTCAATGAGCAGTTCTTC
CDR3 protein: CASSLLRVAGGFNEQFF

clone size: many
J gene: TRBJ2-4
D gene: TRBD1
V gene: TRBV12-3/TRBV12-4
CDR3 DNA: TGTGCCAGCAGTTTGTTCGGACAGGGCATAGCCAAAAACATTCAGTACTTC
CDR3 protein: CASSLFGQGIAKNIQYF

clone size: few
J gene: TRBJ2-7
D gene: TRBD2
V gene: TRBV4-3
CDR3 DNA: TGCGCCAGCAGCCAAGGACGGACTAGCGTCTCCTACGAGCAGTACTTC
CDR3 protein: CASSQGRTSVSYEQYF

clone size: few
J gene: TRBJ2-7
D gene: TRBD2
V gene: TRBV6-5
CDR3 DNA: TGTGCCAGCAGTTCCGGGAGGACCCCCAACGAGCAGTACTTC
CDR3 protein: CASSSGRTPNEQYF

clone size: .
J gene: TRBJ2-7
D gene: .
V gene: TRBV27
CDR3 DNA: TGTGCCAGCAGTTTAACAGTCGGGGCGGAACCCTACGAGCAGTACTTC
CDR3 protein: CASSLTVGAEPYEQYF

clone size: once
J gene: TRBJ2-7
D gene: TRBD2
V gene: TRBV4-3
CDR3 DNA: TGCGCCAGCAGCCCGGGACTAGCGGAGAACTACGAGCAGTACTTC
CDR3 protein: CASSPGLAENYEQYF

clone size: .
J gene: TRBJ2-3
D gene: .
V gene: TRBV29-1
CDR3 DNA: TGCAGCGTTGAAGGGGCAGGGTCTGGAGATACGCAGTATTTT
CDR3 protein: CSVEGAGSGDTQYF

clone size: once
J gene: TRBJ2-7
D gene: .
V gene: TRBV9
CDR3 DNA: TGTGCCAGCAGCGAGTTGGGGGACGGAGAGCAGTACTTC
CDR3 protein: CASSELGDGEQYF

clone size: few
J gene: TRBJ1-2
D gene: TRBD1
V gene: TRBV7-9
CDR3 DNA: TGTGCCAGCCAGACAGGACAGGGGGCGAACTATGGCTACACCTTC
CDR3 protein: CASQTGQGANYGYTF

clone size: .
J gene: TRBJ2-2
D gene: .
V gene: TRBV2
CDR3 DNA: TGTGCCAGCAGTTTGACAGATAACACCGGGGAGCTGTTTTTT
CDR3 protein: CASSLTDNTGELFF

clone size: .
J gene: TRBJ1-6
D gene: .
V gene: TRBV20-1
CDR3 DNA: TGCAGTGCCCCCAGGGTATCCTCCTATAATTCACCCCTCCACTTT
CDR3 protein: CSAPRVSSYNSPLHF

clone size: few
J gene: TRBJ2-6
D gene: .
V gene: TRBV3-1
CDR3 DNA: TGTGCCAGCAGCAACACTGGGGCCAACGTCCTGACTTTC
CDR3 protein: CASSNTGANVLTF

clone size: .
J gene: TRBJ1-1
D gene: .
V gene: TRBV2
CDR3 DNA: TGTGCCAGCAGTGAAGAGGTTCTGAACACTGAAGCTTTCTTT
CDR3 protein: CASSEEVLNTEAFF

clone size: .
J gene: TRBJ2-7
D gene: TRBD1
V gene: TRBV20-1
CDR3 DNA: TGCAGTGCTAGAGACGTCCAGGGGGCTTCATTATACGAGCAGTACTTC
CDR3 protein: CSARDVQGASLYEQYF

clone size: .
J gene: TRBJ2-3
D gene: .
V gene: TRBV4-2
CDR3 DNA: TGTGCCAGCAGCCAAGAGTGGTCTGCCACAGATACGCAGTATTTT
CDR3 protein: CASSQEWSATDTQYF

clone size: few
J gene: TRBJ1-3
D gene: .
V gene: TRBV7-2
CDR3 DNA: TGTGCCAGCAGCTTAGTTTCAGGGAAGGGAAACACCATATATTTT
CDR3 protein: CASSLVSGKGNTIYF

clone size: few
J gene: TRBJ2-1
D gene: TRBD2
V gene: TRBV15
CDR3 DNA: TGTGCCACCAGCAGAGAGGCGGGAGGTGGGAATGAGCAGTTCTTC
CDR3 protein: CATSREAGGGNEQFF

clone size: .
J gene: TRBJ2-1
D gene: TRBD2
V gene: TRBV19
CDR3 DNA: TGTGCCAGTAGCCCAGCGGGAGGCGGGTACGATGAGCAGTTCTTC
CDR3 protein: CASSPAGGGYDEQFF

clone size: few
J gene: TRBJ1-2
D gene: .
V gene: TRBV3-1
CDR3 DNA: TGTGCCAGCAGCCAAGATCTTTGGGAGCTGGACTATGGCTACACCTTC
CDR3 protein: CASSQDLWELDYGYTF

clone size: .
J gene: TRBJ2-2
D gene: .
V gene: TRBV7-3
CDR3 DNA: TGTGCCAGCAGCCTCCGACCTTCAGGGCGGGGGGAGCTGTTTTTT
CDR3 protein: CASSLRPSGRGELFF

clone size: .
J gene: TRBJ2-1
D gene: .
V gene: TRBV10-3
CDR3 DNA: TGTGCCATCAGTGAGGGGGAGAGATACAATGAGCAGTTCTTC
CDR3 protein: CAISEGERYNEQFF

clone size: .
J gene: TRBJ2-7
D gene: TRBD1
V gene: TRBV2
CDR3 DNA: TGTGCCAGCAGTGAAGCGGGGAAGGGGGCAGCTACCTACGAGCAGTACTTC
CDR3 protein: CASSEAGKGAATYEQYF

clone size: .
J gene: TRBJ1-1
D gene: .
V gene: TRBV7-2
CDR3 DNA: TGTGCCAGCAGCCCCGACAGGTACACTGAAGCTTTCTTT
CDR3 protein: CASSPDRYTEAFF

clone size: once
J gene: TRBJ1-6
D gene: .
V gene: TRBV13
CDR3 DNA: TGTGCCATCAGCTTAGAAGGCCATAATTCACCCCTCCACTTT
CDR3 protein: CAISLEGHNSPLHF

clone size: .
J gene: TRBJ1-6
D gene: .
V gene: TRBV4-3
CDR3 DNA: TGCGCCAGCAGCCAGCTTTCCTCCTATAATTCACCCCTCCACTTT
CDR3 protein: CASSQLSSYNSPLHF

clone size: many
J gene: TRBJ2-3
D gene: .
V gene: TRBV5-1
CDR3 DNA: TGCGCCAGCAGTCGGGGCTTGACAGATACGCAGTATTTT
CDR3 protein: CASSRGLTDTQYF

clone size: many
J gene: TRBJ2-2
D gene: .
V gene: TRBV12-3/TRBV12-4
CDR3 DNA: TGTGCCAGCATTAAAACCGGGGAGCTGTTTTTT
CDR3 protein: CASIKTGELFF

clone size: few
J gene: TRBJ2-3
D gene: .
V gene: TRBV9
CDR3 DNA: TGTGCCAGCGCCGTAGGGAGGACAGATACGCAGTATTTT
CDR3 protein: CASAVGRTDTQYF

clone size: .
J gene: TRBJ2-1
D gene: .
V gene: TRBV13
CDR3 DNA: TGTGCCAGCAGTAGCAGCCCCAGGGGGGGTGAGCAGTTCTTC
CDR3 protein: CASSSSPRGGEQFF

clone size: few
J gene: TRBJ2-1
D gene: TRBD1
V gene: TRBV12-3/TRBV12-4
CDR3 DNA: TGTGCCAGCAGCCGACAGGGGGGTATCAATGAGCAGTTCTTC
CDR3 protein: CASSRQGGINEQFF

clone size: few
J gene: TRBJ2-5
D gene: TRBD1
V gene: TRBV30
CDR3 DNA: TGTGCCTGGGGGACAGAAAAACAAGAGACCCAGTACTTC
CDR3 protein: CAWGTEKQETQYF

clone size: few
J gene: TRBJ2-1
D gene: .
V gene: TRBV29-1
CDR3 DNA: TGCAGCGTTTTTAAACCCGAGGGTTTGGTCAGCTCCTACAATGAGCAGTTCTTC
CDR3 protein: CSVFKPEGLVSSYNEQFF